The subject of this entry is one T cell receptor (beta chain). The sample originates from a study of Ad26.COV2.S vaccination and SARS-CoV-2 variants. Study overall: The study gave Ad26.COV2.S intramuscularly, once or twice 56 days apart.

Germline V gene lookup returns CDR1 LNHDA and CDR2 SQIVND (reference sequence). V was cut by 4 bases and J by 3 bases, with 4 bases left in between. The CDR3 spans 11 residues. Described treatment: about 20 received Ad26.COV2.S at low or high dose, single or two shots; 5 received placebo; per-sample allocation not given. Day 63 after the first injection of vaccine or placebo was the sampling time. Recruitment in Boston yielded a donor of adult age, 18-55 years. As its vector, the vaccine had Ad26, which expressed Wuhan-strain SARS-CoV-2 spike. TCRdb keeps only in-frame clones here, not all; method: immunoSEQ multiplex PCR. The sample has a few hundred thousand clones; 83% are singletons.

The rearrangement joins TRBV19 to TRBJ2-7; D not resolved. The TCR originated in a person between 18 and 60 years old who received the Ad26.COV2.S COVID-19 vaccine or a placebo. The sample here was peripheral blood, taken in a trial of Ad26.COV2.S vaccine versus placebo. This chain's CDR3 is CASSTLYEQYF. CDR3 bases: TGTGCCAGTAGTACCCTCTACGAGCAGTACTTC. Looking up the rest from reference TRBV19 and TRBJ2-7 gives the full variable domain: DGGITQSPKYLFRKEGQNVTLSCEQNLNHDAMYWYRQDPGQGLRLIYYSQIVNDFQKGDIAEGYSVSREKKESFPLTVTSAQKNPTAFYLCASSTLYEQYFGPGTRLTVT.